This TCR beta chain was recorded in a study of STAT3 mutations in large granular lymphocyte leukemia (dated by TCRdb to about 2019). About the study as a whole: About half of the T-LGLL patients who underwent longitudinal sequencing carried canonical activating STAT3 mutations. Over half of the T-LGLL patients were given one or more immunosuppressive therapy regimens, and approximately 36% of the treated patients had a hematologic response. As controls within the study, two patients with natural killer LGL leukemia were also sequenced longitudinally. Each patient was sequenced at an average of about 3.6 time points, ranging from 2 to 8 samplings. From an initial cohort of a few hundred LGL patients, about 20 representative T-LGLL cases were selected for longitudinal TCRbeta and STAT3 sequencing. Serial deep sequencing of TCRbeta CDR3 and STAT3 was performed in patients with T-cell large granular lymphocyte leukemia to reconstruct clonal hierarchy and dynamics.

TCRbeta libraries were sequenced on an Illumina MiSeq, averaging approximately 41,000 productive templates per sample. The immunoSEQ assay, which uses multiplex PCR amplification, was used to generate TCRbeta CDR3 libraries. The authors' pipeline ran thus. Repertoire diversity was calculated as previously defined, with values near 0 taken to indicate extremely monoclonal samples. The clones in this table, taken by TCRdb from immuneACCESS, are in-frame only. Not every clone is retained; where verified, under half of the shortfall comes from an unresolved V gene, and the cause of the rest is unknown. V, J and clone size are those of that table, while D and trimming were read from the DNA. The sample yields tens of thousands of clones; over 65% were counted once. Clones ranked in the top ten supply about 29% of the sample. With respect to this clone: Its antigen has not been determined. Base-call qualities are not available, and no considerably larger clone is one nucleotide away.

The same DNA, extracted from blood mononuclear cells, served for both the TCR sequencing and the STAT3 sequencing. Findings and caveats that apply to the study as a whole: Linking therapy response to changes in TCR clonal burden was complicated by variable intervals between samplings and by differing treatment regimens. Persisting codominant clonotypes in some patients meant a small but highly pathogenic clone may have been missed. All T-LGLL patients had at least one immunodominant TCRbeta clonotype, and roughly half had multiple immunodominant subclonotypes. Because no samples were available when a clone first appeared, clonal expansion was inferred from samplings taken at other points. The burden of the dominant TCR clone was higher than the STAT3 mutant burden in several patients, which suggests that the STAT3 mutation arose secondarily inside a clone that had already expanded. In 6 of 18 patients, TCR clonotype switching occurred after therapy, and every newly emerging clone was STAT3 wild type.

The material sequenced was peripheral blood mononuclear cells. This sequence was found in a woman in her 50s with T-cell large granular lymphocyte leukemia. Some clones in this sample may be carry-over from other donors' samples. The age is the age at diagnosis.

The CDR3 protein sequence reads: CSVDGTSGRTDTQYF. The bases are TGCAGCGTAGATGGGACTAGCGGGAGGACAGATACGCAGTATTTT. The rearrangement joined TRBV29-1 to TRBJ2-3, with 15 bases matching TRBD2. The CDR3 has 15 amino acids, counting the end cysteine and phenylalanine. Only the CDR3 DNA is retained, 45 bases long and in frame from the first base. The germline V end is reduced by 6 bases and the J end by 3 bases; junction bases left unmatched: 4. Looking up the germline V gene yields CDR1 SQVTM and CDR2 ANQGSEA.